This T cell receptor (beta chain) was sequenced during a study of shared clonotypes between healthy human individuals. The wider study: Three plates each covered CD4 naive and memory; CD8 naive two, CD8 memory one. Findings of the study overall: Around 5% was the fraction of naive CD4 clonotypes found shared across four donors.

With respect to this clone: The antigen remains unidentified.

Germline V gene sequence: CDR1 SGHTA, CDR2 FQGNSA. The CDR3 is 16 amino acids. J was trimmed by 3 bases and V by 3 bases; bases with no gene match: 6. CCR7-negative CD45RA+ TemRA cells were combined with CD45RO+ cells to form CD8 memory. As processed by the authors: Filtering differed because ImmunoSEQ produced junction-only sequences that carried no quality scores. Some clones are missing from TCRdb's copy, which holds only in-frame ones; the method was immunoSEQ multiplex PCR. Clone size and the V and J calls come from that table; the DNA yielded D and trimming. The sample lists around 690,000 clones; 90% were seen once.

The sequenced material came from memory CD8+ T cells from PBMCs. The subset denotes: CD45RO+ cells pooled with CCR7-negative TemRA cells. The chain couples TRBV7-2 to TRBJ2-3, with 10 bases aligning to TRBD1. The receptor's source is a man younger than 35 in good health. Some clones in this sample may be carry-over from other donors' samples. DNA for the CDR3: TGTGCCAGCAGCTTGTACCGGGACAGGGGAACAGATACGCAGTATTTT. Translating it yields CASSLYRDRGTDTQYF. Supplemented by reference TRBV7-2 and TRBJ2-3, the full variable domain reads GAGVSQSPSNKVTEKGKDVELRCDPISGHTALYWYRQSLGQGLEFLIYFQGNSAPDKSGLPSDRFSAERTGGSVSTLTIQRTQQEDSAVYLCASSLYRDRGTDTQYFGPGTRLTVL.